The rows below give T cell receptor beta chains drawn from one sample of a study of T cells in tumors after PD-1 blockade. Method: immunoSEQ multiplex PCR; TCRdb's copy keeps in-frame clones and lacks some. Of 60,000 or so clones detected, over 75% appear once; the ten largest clones hold 10% to 15%. Here the sequenced sample was PBMCs, taken before anti-PD-1 treatment. These TCRs come from a human donor with basal cell carcinoma. The CDR3 runs from the conserved cysteine through the conserved F or W. D genes are given only for firm matches. Only some rows state a clone size, as once, few, many or a class for expanded clones.

TRBD2	TRBV9	TRBJ2-3	.	15	TGTGCCAGCAGCTTATCTAGCGGGGGCACAGATACGCAGTATTTT	CASSLSSGGTDTQYF
TRBD1	TRBV6-5	TRBJ1-6	.	14	TGTGCCAGCGAAACAGGGGGCGCAAACTCACCCCTCCACTTT	CASETGGANSPLHF
.	TRBV5-4	TRBJ1-2	.	14	TGTGCCAGCAGCTTGGATGGGTTGTGGGTGGTCTACACCTTC	CASSLDGLWVVYTF
.	TRBV28	TRBJ2-7	.	12	TGTGCCAGCACCCCGCGTCGGGGCGAGCAGTACTTC	CASTPRRGEQYF
.	TRBV5-4	TRBJ1-1	.	13	TGTGCCAGCAGCTTGATGGGGGGCACTGAAGCTTTCTTT	CASSLMGGTEAFF
TRBD1	TRBV29-1	TRBJ1-2	.	11	TGCAGCGCTGGGACAGGGCAAGGCTACACCTTC	CSAGTGQGYTF
.	TRBV7-9	TRBJ2-7	.	12	TGTGCCAGCAGCTTGGACAGTTCGGGGCAGTACTTC	CASSLDSSGQYF
TRBD2	TRBV9	TRBJ2-1	.	13	TGTGCCAGCAGCGTAGCAGCGGGGGGGCAGCGGTTCTTC	CASSVAAGGQRFF
.	TRBV6-5	TRBJ1-1	.	14	TGTGCCAGCATACCACCGGGGGGGAACACTGAAGCTTTCTTT	CASIPPGGNTEAFF
.	TRBV6-1	TRBJ2-4	once	17	TGTGCCAGCAGTGAAATTGGAGGGGTTAATAGCAAAAACATTCAGTACTTC	CASSEIGGVNSKNIQYF
TRBD2	TRBV7-3	TRBJ2-3	.	16	TGTGCCAGCAGCTTAATTCCGGGACTAGCCGGAGATACGCAGTATTTT	CASSLIPGLAGDTQYF
.	TRBV3-1/TRBV3-2	TRBJ1-2	.	16	TGTGCCAGCAGCCAAGACCTTGCGACACCTAGCTATGGCTACACCTTC	CASSQDLATPSYGYTF
TRBD1	TRBV6-5	TRBJ1-2	.	13	TGTGCCAGCAGCTTGGGACAGACCAGCGGCTACACCTTC	CASSLGQTSGYTF
TRBD1	TRBV5-1	TRBJ2-2	.	14	TGCGCCAGCATGGGGACAGTTAACACCGGGGAGCTGTTTTTT	CASMGTVNTGELFF
.	TRBV12-5	TRBJ1-1	.	13	TGTGCTAGTGGGGCGGAGGTTAACACTGAAGCTTTCTTT	CASGAEVNTEAFF
.	TRBV12-3/TRBV12-4	TRBJ2-7	.	13	TGTGCCAGCAGAACGGGACATTCGGGCGAGCAGTACTTC	CASRTGHSGEQYF
.	TRBV4-2	TRBJ2-6	.	17	TGTGCCAGCAGCCAAGATTTACGGGGGACTGGGGCCAACGTCCTGACTTTC	CASSQDLRGTGANVLTF
.	TRBV27	TRBJ2-3	.	16	TGTGCCAGCAGTTTATCGCCGGGAGCCGACGTAGATACGCAGTATTTT	CASSLSPGADVDTQYF
.	TRBV7-6	TRBJ1-5	few	13	TGTGCCAGCAGCTTAGGGAGCGGGCAGCCCCAGCATTTT	CASSLGSGQPQHF
TRBD1	TRBV7-6	TRBJ1-3	.	18	TGTGCCAGCAGCTTAGCGCTTCATGGACAGGGGGGTGGAAACACCATATATTTT	CASSLALHGQGGGNTIYF
TRBD1	TRBV7-2	TRBJ2-7	.	18	TGTGCCAGCAGCCCCAGTCCCGGGACAGGGCACTCCTCCTACGAGCAGTACTTC	CASSPSPGTGHSSYEQYF
.	TRBV6-5	TRBJ2-3	.	15	TGTGCCAGCAGTTACAGGGTTTCCTTTTCAGATACGCAGTATTTT	CASSYRVSFSDTQYF
TRBD1	TRBV18	TRBJ2-2	.	16	TGTGCCAGCGCTCCCGGGACAGGGGCCGCCACCGGGGAGCTGTTTTTT	CASAPGTGAATGELFF
.	TRBV7-9	TRBJ2-7	.	14	TGTGCCAGCAGCTTAACGGGGGTCAGCTACGAGCAGTACTTC	CASSLTGVSYEQYF
.	TRBV6-6	TRBJ2-1	once	16	TGTGCCAGCAGCCCTCGTCCCTCCCGCTCCTACAATGAGCAGTTCTTC	CASSPRPSRSYNEQFF
TRBD1	TRBV5-5	TRBJ2-2	.	18	TGTGCCAGCAGCTCGTACTACCGGGACAGGGTCAACACCGGGGAGCTGTTTTTT	CASSSYYRDRVNTGELFF
.	TRBV12-3/TRBV12-4	TRBJ1-1	.	13	TGTGCCAGCAGTTCGGTTGGGAACACTGAAGCTTTCTTT	CASSSVGNTEAFF
.	TRBV15	TRBJ2-5	.	14	TGTGCCACCAGCAGATCAATTACAGGGGAGACCCAGTACTTC	CATSRSITGETQYF
TRBD2	TRBV7-7	TRBJ2-1	.	18	TGTGCTAGCAGCTTAACCATACCGGGACTAGGAATGAACAATGAGCAGTTCTTC	CASSLTIPGLGMNNEQFF
.	TRBV2	TRBJ1-5	.	14	TGTGCCAGCAGTGAGTCCAGGGATGATCAGCCCCAGCATTTT	CASSESRDDQPQHF
.	TRBV10-3	TRBJ1-4	.	13	TGTGCCAGCTCCAGGGGATTTAATGAAAAACTGTTTTTT	CASSRGFNEKLFF
.	TRBV5-1	TRBJ1-2	.	15	TGCGCCAGCAGCTCCGCTGGGGGGGGTTGGTATGGCTACACCTTC	CASSSAGGGWYGYTF
TRBD2	TRBV30	TRBJ2-5	.	16	TGTGCCTGGACAAAAGGACTAGCGGGCCTCCAAGAGACCCAGTACTTC	CAWTKGLAGLQETQYF
.	TRBV5-1	TRBJ1-3	.	16	TGCGCCAGCAGCACAGGAATGGGGATAGGGGGAAACACCATATATTTT	CASSTGMGIGGNTIYF
.	TRBV4-2	TRBJ1-2	.	15	TGTGCCAGCAGCCAAGTTTCAGGGAGGGGCGATGGCTACACCTTC	CASSQVSGRGDGYTF
.	TRBV10-2	TRBJ1-5	few	11	TGCGCCAGCTCCCCTCCTCAGCCCCAGCATTTT	CASSPPQPQHF
TRBD2	TRBV3-1/TRBV3-2	TRBJ2-1	.	15	TGTGCCAGCAGCCCTCGGCGGGGGGCTTACAATGAGCAGTTCTTC	CASSPRRGAYNEQFF